The clone carrying this T cell receptor (beta chain) was seen only once. This sample is part of a study of T cell changes during pregnancy in multiple sclerosis. Clones were read by immunoSEQ multiplex PCR, and TCRdb kept only the in-frame ones, dropping some. This table holds some 90,000 clones, roughly 90% found once. The V segment lost 3 bases and the J segment 6 bases; nucleotides outside the gene matches: 2. CDR1 and CDR2 from the germline V gene are SGHNT and YYREEE (reference sequence). The CDR3 has 13 residues. Sample: peripheral blood, taken in the first trimester of pregnancy. The chain recombines TRBV5-4 with TRBJ2-2; 7 bases are a match to TRBD1. The TCR comes from a female donor with multiple sclerosis, enrolled in a pregnancy study. The CDR3 nucleotides are TGTGCCAGCAGCTGGCAGGGGGCCGGGGAGCTGTTTTTT. This codes for CASSWQGAGELFF.